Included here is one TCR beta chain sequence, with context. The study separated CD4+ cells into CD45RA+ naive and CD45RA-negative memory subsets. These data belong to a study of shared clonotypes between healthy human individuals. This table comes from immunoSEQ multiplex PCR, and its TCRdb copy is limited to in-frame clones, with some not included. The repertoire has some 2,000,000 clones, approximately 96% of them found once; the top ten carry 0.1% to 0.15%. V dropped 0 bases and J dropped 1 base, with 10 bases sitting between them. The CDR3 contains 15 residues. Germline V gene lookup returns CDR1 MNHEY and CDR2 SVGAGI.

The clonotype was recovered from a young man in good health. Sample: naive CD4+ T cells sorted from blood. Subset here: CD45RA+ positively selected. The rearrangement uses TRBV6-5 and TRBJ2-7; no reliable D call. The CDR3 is CASSYSRTASYEQYF. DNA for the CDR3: TGTGCCAGCAGTTACTCGAGGACGGCTTCCTACGAGCAGTACTTC.